Below, one TCR beta chain is given with its context. Its antigen remains unknown. This entry comes from a study of OX40 agonist ivuxolimab in advanced cancers. The study, taken as a whole, reports: Relative to CD4+, CD8+ T cells held more expanded clones on average.

With 2 bases clipped from V and 3 bases from J, the junction kept 24 bases outside the gene matches. Germline CDR1 and CDR2: SGHTA and FQGTGA. The CDR3 spans 21 residues. Profiling relied on immunoSEQ multiplex PCR, and the TCRdb table lists in-frame clones only, not all of them. The profile shows about 64,000 clones, about four fifths of them singletons. Sequencing used CD4+ or CD8+ T cells sorted from blood, obtained in a trial of the OX40 agonist ivuxolimab. This sequence was found in an adult with an advanced solid tumor such as melanoma, head and neck, liver or kidney cancer. The chain is built from TRBV7-3 and TRBJ2-7; 8 positions match TRBD1. The CDR3 coding sequence is TGTGCCAGCAGCTTATCCCGCCCCCACTTCAGGGGGCAGCGGATTAACTACGAGCAGTACTTC. This translates into CASSLSRPHFRGQRINYEQYF.